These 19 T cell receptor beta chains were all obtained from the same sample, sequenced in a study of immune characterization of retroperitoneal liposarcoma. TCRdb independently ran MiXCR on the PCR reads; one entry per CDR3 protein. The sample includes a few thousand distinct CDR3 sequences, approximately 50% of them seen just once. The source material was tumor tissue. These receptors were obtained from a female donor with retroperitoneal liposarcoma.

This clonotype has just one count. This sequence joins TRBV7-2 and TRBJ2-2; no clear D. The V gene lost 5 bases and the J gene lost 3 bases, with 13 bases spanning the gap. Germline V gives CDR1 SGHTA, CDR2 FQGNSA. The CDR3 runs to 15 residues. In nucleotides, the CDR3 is TGTGCCAGCAGCCCCTATCGACCCGACACCGGGGAGCTGTTTTTT. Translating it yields CASSPYRPDTGELFF.

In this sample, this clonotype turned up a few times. The CDR3 loop is CASSAGTGTYEQYF. DNA of the CDR3: TGTGCCAGCAGCGCCGGGACTGGGACCTACGAGCAGTACTTC. J is TRBJ2-1 and V is TRBV7-6, with D maybe TRBD2 (6 bases). Judging by the DNA end, TRBJ2-7 fits better; the J call may be wrong. The CDR3 is made up of 14 amino acids. Germline CDR1 reads SGHVS; CDR2 reads FNYEAQ.

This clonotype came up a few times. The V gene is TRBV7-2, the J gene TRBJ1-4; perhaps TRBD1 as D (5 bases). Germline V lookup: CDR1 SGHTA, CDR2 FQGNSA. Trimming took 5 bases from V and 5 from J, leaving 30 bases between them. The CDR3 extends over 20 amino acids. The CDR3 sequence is CASSLNLRRVLSAGNEKLFF. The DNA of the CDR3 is TGTGCCAGCAGCCTCAACCTCCGCAGGGTGCTCTCGGCCGGCAATGAAAAACTGTTTTTT. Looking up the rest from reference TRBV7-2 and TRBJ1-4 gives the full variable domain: GAGVSQSPSNKVTEKGKDVELRCDPISGHTALYWYRQSLGQGLEFLIYFQGNSAPDKSGLPSDRFSAERTGGSVSTLTIQRTQQEDSAVYLCASSLNLRRVLSAGNEKLFFGSGTQLSVL.

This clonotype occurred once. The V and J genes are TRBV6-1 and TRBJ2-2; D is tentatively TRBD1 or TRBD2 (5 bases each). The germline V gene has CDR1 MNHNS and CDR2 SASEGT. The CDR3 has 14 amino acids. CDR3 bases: TGTGCTTCCTTCCGGGTCTGGGGGACCGGGGAGCTGTTTTTT. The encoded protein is CASFRVWGTGELFF.

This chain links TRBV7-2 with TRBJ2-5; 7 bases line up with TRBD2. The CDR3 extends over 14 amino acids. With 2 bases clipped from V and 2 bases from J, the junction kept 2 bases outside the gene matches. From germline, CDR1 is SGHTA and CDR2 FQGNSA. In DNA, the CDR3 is TGTGCCAGCAGCTTAACTAGCGTACAAGAGACCCAGTACTTC. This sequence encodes CASSLTSVQETQYF.

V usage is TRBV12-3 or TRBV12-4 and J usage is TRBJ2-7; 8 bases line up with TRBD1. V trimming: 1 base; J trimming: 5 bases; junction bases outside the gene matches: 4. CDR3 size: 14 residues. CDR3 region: CASSLGTGMNEQYF. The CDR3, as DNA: TGTGCCAGCAGTTTAGGGACAGGGATGAACGAGCAGTACTTC.

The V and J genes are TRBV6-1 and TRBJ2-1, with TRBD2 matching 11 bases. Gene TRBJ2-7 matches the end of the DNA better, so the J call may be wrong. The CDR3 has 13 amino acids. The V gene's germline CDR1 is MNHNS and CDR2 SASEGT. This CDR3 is CACLAGGYNEQYF. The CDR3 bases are TGTGCCTGCCTAGCGGGAGGCTACAATGAGCAGTACTTC.

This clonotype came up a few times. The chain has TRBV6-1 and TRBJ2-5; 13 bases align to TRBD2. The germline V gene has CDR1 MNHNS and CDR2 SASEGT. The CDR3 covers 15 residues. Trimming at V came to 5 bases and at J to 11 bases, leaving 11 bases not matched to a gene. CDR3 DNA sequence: TGTGCCAGCAGTCCCACTAGCGGGAGGGCCGGTGAGCAGTACTTC. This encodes CASSPTSGRAGEQYF.

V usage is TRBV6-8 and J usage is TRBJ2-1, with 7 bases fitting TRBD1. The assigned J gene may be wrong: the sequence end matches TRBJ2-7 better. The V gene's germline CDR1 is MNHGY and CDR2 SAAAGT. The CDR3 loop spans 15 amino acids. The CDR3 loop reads CASSLEGGGSYEQYF. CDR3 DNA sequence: TGTGCCAGCAGTTTGGAAGGGGGCGGGTCCTACGAGCAGTACTTC.

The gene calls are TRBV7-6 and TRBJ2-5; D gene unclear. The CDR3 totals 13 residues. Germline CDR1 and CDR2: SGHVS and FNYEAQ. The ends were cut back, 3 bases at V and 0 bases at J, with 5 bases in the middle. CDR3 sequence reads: CASSFGHQETQYF. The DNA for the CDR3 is TGTGCCAGCAGCTTCGGCCACCAAGAGACCCAGTACTTC.

DNA of the CDR3: TGTGCCAGCCTAGGGGAGCGGGAGATTGGTGAGCAGTTCTTC. Its protein product is CASLGEREIGEQFF. This chain connects TRBV28 to TRBJ2-4, with 8 nucleotides matching TRBD2. Matching the DNA end better, TRBJ2-1 makes the J call doubtful. The CDR3 sequence is 14 residues long. Looked up from germline, CDR1 is MDHEN and CDR2 is SYDVKM.

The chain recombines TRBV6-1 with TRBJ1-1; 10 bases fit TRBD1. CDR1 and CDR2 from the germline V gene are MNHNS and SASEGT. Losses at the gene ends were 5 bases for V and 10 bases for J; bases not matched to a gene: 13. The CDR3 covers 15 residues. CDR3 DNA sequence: TGTGCCAGCAGTCTCGACAGGGGGCGAGGTTTGGGAGCTTTCTTT. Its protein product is CASSLDRGRGLGAFF.

The CDR3 DNA follows: TGTGCCAGCAGTTACAGACGACACAATGAGCAGTACTTC. Residues: CASSYRRHNEQYF. J is TRBJ2-5 and V is TRBV6-6; D is unresolved. V was shortened by 2 bases and J by 11 bases, with 15 bases between the two germline ends. The germline V gene encodes CDR1 MNHNY and CDR2 SVGAGI (reference sequence). This CDR3 is 13 amino acids long.

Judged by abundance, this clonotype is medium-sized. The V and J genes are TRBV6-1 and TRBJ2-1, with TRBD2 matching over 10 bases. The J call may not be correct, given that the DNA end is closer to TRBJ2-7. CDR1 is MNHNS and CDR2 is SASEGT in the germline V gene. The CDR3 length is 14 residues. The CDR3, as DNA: TGTGCCAGCAGTGAAAGCCTAGCGGGAGACGAGCAGTACTTC. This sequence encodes CASSESLAGDEQYF.

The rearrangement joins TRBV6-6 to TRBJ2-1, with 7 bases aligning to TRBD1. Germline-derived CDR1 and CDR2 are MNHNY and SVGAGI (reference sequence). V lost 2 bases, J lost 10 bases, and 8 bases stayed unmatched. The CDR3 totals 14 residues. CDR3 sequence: CASSYQGQYYEQFF. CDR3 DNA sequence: TGTGCCAGCAGTTACCAGGGACAGTACTACGAGCAGTTCTTC.

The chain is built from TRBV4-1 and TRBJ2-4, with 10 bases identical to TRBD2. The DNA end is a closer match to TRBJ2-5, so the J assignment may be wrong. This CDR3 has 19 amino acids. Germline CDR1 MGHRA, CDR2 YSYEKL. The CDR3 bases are TGCGCCAGCAGCCAAGATAGGGTCGGTAGCGGGGGGACCGGAGAGACCCAGTACTTC. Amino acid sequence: CASSQDRVGSGGTGETQYF.

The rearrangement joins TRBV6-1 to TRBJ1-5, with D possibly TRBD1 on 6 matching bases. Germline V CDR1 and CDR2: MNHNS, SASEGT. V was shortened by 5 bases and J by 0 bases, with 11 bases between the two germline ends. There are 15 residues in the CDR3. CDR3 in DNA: TGTGCCAGCAGTCATACAGGGTCTAGCAATCAGCCCCAGCATTTT. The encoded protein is CASSHTGSSNQPQHF.

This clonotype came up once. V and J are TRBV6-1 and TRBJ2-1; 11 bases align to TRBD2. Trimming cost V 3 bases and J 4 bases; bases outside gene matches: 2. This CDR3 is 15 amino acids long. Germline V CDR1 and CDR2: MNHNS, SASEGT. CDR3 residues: CASSEVAGGYNEQFF. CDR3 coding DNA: TGTGCCAGCAGTGAGGTAGCGGGGGGGTACAATGAGCAGTTCTTC.

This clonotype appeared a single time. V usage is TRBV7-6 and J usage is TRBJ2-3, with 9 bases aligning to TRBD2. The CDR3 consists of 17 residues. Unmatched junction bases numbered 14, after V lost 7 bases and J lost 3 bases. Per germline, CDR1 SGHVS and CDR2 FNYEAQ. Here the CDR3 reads CASTRVAGVKGTDTQYF. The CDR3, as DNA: TGTGCCAGCACCCGGGTAGCGGGAGTTAAGGGGACAGATACGCAGTATTTT.